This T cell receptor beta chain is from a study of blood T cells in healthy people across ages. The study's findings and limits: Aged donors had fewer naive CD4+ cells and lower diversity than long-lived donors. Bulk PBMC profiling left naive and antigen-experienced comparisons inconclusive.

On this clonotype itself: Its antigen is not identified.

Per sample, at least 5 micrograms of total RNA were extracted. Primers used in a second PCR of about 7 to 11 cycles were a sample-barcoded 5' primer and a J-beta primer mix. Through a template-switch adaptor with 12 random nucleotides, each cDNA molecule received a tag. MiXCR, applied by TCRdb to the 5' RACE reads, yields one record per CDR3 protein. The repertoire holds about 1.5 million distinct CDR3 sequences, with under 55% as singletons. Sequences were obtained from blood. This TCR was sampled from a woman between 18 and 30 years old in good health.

The CDR3 sequence: CASSGTSRGITDTQYF. In DNA form, the CDR3 reads TGTGCCAGCAGCGGTACTAGTCGCGGGATCACAGATACGCAGTATTTT. This chain connects TRBV9 to TRBJ2-3; tentative D call: TRBD2 (6 bases). Germline lookup yields CDR1 SGDLS and CDR2 YYNGEE. Trimming stripped 3 bases from V and 2 bases from J, with 16 bases between. This CDR3 is 16 amino acids long.